This record concerns one T cell receptor beta chain sequence. Its target is unknown. The data were taken from a study of shared clonotypes between healthy human individuals. CDR3 length: 14 residues. Between the trimmed V and J ends, which lost 0 bases and 7 bases, there was a span of 12 bases. Germline loops: CDR1 GTSNPN, CDR2 SVGIG (reference sequence). Only CD45RO-negative cells positively selected for CCR7 counted as naive CD8 cells, so terminally differentiated effector memory CD45RA+ cells were excluded. Some 28,000 T cell genomes (roughly 0.2 ug DNA) went into each sorted-subset replicate. Clones were sequenced by immunoSEQ multiplex PCR, and TCRdb holds only the in-frame ones, with some missing. This table has around 700,000 clones, about 90% appearing once. Study-wide findings and caveats: Rarefaction exposed incomplete sorted-subset sequencing despite large depth.

The V gene is TRBV30, the J gene TRBJ2-2, with a possible D match to TRBD2 (6 bases). The clonotype originates from a man aged 30 to 39 in good health. Source material: naive CD8+ T cells sorted from blood. The DNA of the CDR3 is TGTGCCTGGAGTGTGGGAAACGGGGGCGGGGAGCTGTTTTTT. Protein product: CAWSVGNGGGELFF.